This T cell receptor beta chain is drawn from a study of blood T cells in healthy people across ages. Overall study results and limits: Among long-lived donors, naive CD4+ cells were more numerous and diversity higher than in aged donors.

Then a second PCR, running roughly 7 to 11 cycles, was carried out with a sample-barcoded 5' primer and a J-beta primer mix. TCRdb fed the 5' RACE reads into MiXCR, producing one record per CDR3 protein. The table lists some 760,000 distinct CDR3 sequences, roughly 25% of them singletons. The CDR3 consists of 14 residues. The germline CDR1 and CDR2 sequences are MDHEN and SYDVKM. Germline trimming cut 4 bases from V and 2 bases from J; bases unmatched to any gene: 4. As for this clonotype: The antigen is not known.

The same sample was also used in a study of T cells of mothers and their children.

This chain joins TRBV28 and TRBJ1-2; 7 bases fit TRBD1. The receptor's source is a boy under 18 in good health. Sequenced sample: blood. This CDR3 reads CASSYAGGNYGYTF. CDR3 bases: TGTGCCAGCAGTTACGCAGGGGGAAACTATGGCTACACCTTC.